The source of this T cell receptor (beta chain) is a study of blood T cell repertoires in COVID-19. Study background: Collection of acute and convalescent COVID-19 samples took place in the United States, Italy and Spain. Sources were T cells, B-cell-depleted T cells, or PBMCs; the material itself was cDNA or gDNA.

Methods used by the authors: Using reference gene primer amplification, nucleated cell counts were estimated. Using immunoSEQ multiplex PCR, the repertoire was profiled, and TCRdb retains in-frame clones only, with some absent. Clonal size and the V and J genes are those of that table, whereas D and trimming came from the DNA. The data hold approximately 210,000 clones, with about 91% observed a single time. In germline, CDR1 is SGDLS, CDR2 YYNGEE. The V and J ends lost 0 bases and 3 bases respectively, with 13 bases between them. The CDR3 is 16 amino acids. Source material: peripheral blood. J is TRBJ2-1 and V is TRBV9; possible D gene TRBD2, 5 bases. The receptor was derived from a woman aged 35 to 49 with acute or convalescent COVID-19. The CDR3 DNA reads as TGTGCCAGCAGCGTAGGATTGAGCGGAATCTACAATGAGCAGTTCTTC. The encoded protein is CASSVGLSGIYNEQFF.